The 20 T cell receptor beta chains below all came from one sample that was sequenced in a study of blood T cell repertoires in COVID-19. TCRdb's table, derived via immunoSEQ multiplex PCR, lists solely in-frame clones and lacks some. The table has 110,000 or so clones, roughly 90% seen once. Sequencing was done on a sample of peripheral blood. These receptors came from a man between 65 and 79 years old who had recovered from COVID-19.

The J gene is TRBJ2-6, the V gene TRBV12-3 or TRBV12-4; tentatively, D is TRBD2 (6 bases). V lost 8 bases to trimming and J lost 2 bases, with 7 bases between them. The CDR3 contains 13 residues. CDR3 amino acids: CASGRPGANVLTF. Written as DNA, the CDR3 is TGTGCCAGCGGGAGGCCTGGGGCCAACGTCCTGACTTTC.

The J gene is TRBJ1-1, the V gene TRBV29-1, with TRBD1 matching 8 bases. The CDR3 contains 12 residues. Germline CDR1 is SQVTM and CDR2 is ANQGSEA. Trimming at V came to 7 bases and at J to 3 bases, leaving 4 bases not matched to a gene. Written as DNA, the CDR3 is TGCAGCGCCGGACAGGGCCACACTGAAGCTTTCTTT. It codes for CSAGQGHTEAFF.

This clone was seen only once. The rearrangement uses TRBV6-4 and TRBJ2-2, with no clear D. Germline CDR1 and CDR2: MRHNA and SNTAGT. Trimming took off 2 bases at V and 4 bases at J, with 8 bases between the two ends. The CDR3 covers 14 residues. CDR3 sequence (DNA): TGTGCCAGCAGTGACCTCGGTGGCACCGGGGAGCTGTTTTTT. Protein product: CASSDLGGTGELFF.

J is TRBJ2-7 and V is TRBV4-3; a possible D gene is TRBD2 (5 bases). The V end was cut by 1 base, the J end by 3 bases, with 16 bases between. Germline lookup yields CDR1 LGHNA and CDR2 YSLEER. The CDR3 has 16 residues. The CDR3 sequence: CASSQAARGDIYEQYF. The CDR3 DNA follows: TGCGCCAGCAGCCAAGCCGCACGGGGAGACATCTACGAGCAGTACTTC.

The chain uses TRBV21-1 and TRBJ1-6. TRBV21-1 is classified as a pseudogene. The CDR3 length is 15 residues. CDR3 region: CASLECSSYNSPLHF. CDR3 DNA sequence: TGTGCCAGCCTGGAGTGTAGCTCCTATAATTCACCCCTCCACTTT.

The V and J genes are TRBV5-1 and TRBJ2-6, with TRBD1 matching 7 bases. Germline assignment: CDR1 SGHRS and CDR2 YFSETQ. V gave up 0 bases and J gave up 0 bases; unmatched junction bases: 9. This CDR3 has 19 residues. CDR3 sequence (DNA): TGCGCCAGCAGCTTGGATGGGTGGGGACAGAGCTCTGGGGCCAACGTCCTGACTTTC. The encoded protein is CASSLDGWGQSSGANVLTF.

This chain uses TRBV7-9 with TRBJ1-1; the D gene is possibly TRBD1 (6 bases). Germline V gene data show CDR1 as SEHNR and CDR2 as FQNEAQ (reference sequence). With 8 bases removed from V and 0 bases from J, the gap between germline ends came to 13 bases. The CDR3 is 14 residues long. Here the CDR3 reads CASGSQGLNTEAFF. The CDR3 DNA follows: TGTGCCAGCGGATCACAGGGCTTGAACACTGAAGCTTTCTTT.

V is TRBV6-5 and J is TRBJ1-2; weak D call: TRBD1 (5 bases). The V end was cut by 7 bases, the J end by 8 bases, with 14 bases between. CDR1 and CDR2 (germline): MNHEY, SVGAGI. The CDR3 totals 12 residues. The CDR3 region has the DNA TGTGCCAGCACCAACGGAGGGGCCGGCTACACCTTC. Protein: CASTNGGAGYTF.

The rearrangement links TRBV6-5 to TRBJ1-4; 8 nucleotides line up with TRBD1. CDR1 MNHEY and CDR2 SVGAGI come from the germline V gene. This CDR3 has 13 amino acids. The V and J ends lost 7 bases and 11 bases, in that order; junction bases with no gene match: 9. The CDR3 reads CASTGQAQRKLFF. In DNA form, the CDR3 reads TGTGCCAGCACGGGACAGGCCCAGAGGAAACTGTTTTTT.

V and J are TRBV11-1 and TRBJ2-3; 8 bases are shared with TRBD1. The CDR3 totals 15 residues. CDR1 and CDR2 (germline): SGHAT, FQDESV (reference sequence). Trimming removed 4 bases from V and 6 bases from J; junction bases left unmatched: 9. CDR3 residues: CASSSTGELGDTQYF. As DNA, the CDR3 is TGTGCCAGCAGCTCGACAGGGGAGTTGGGCGATACGCAGTATTTT.

The chain recombines TRBV27 with TRBJ2-1; tentative D call: TRBD2 (5 bases). CDR3 length equals 16 residues. Trimming cost V 6 bases and J 3 bases, with 18 bases left between them. Germline V gene lookup returns CDR1 MNHEY and CDR2 SMNVEV (reference sequence). The CDR3 sequence: CASSAISGMGYNEQFF. The CDR3 coding sequence is TGTGCCAGCAGCGCAATAAGCGGAATGGGCTACAATGAGCAGTTCTTC.

The V and J genes are TRBV19 and TRBJ2-6; the match to TRBD1 covers 9 bases. This CDR3 has 17 residues. Trimming took 6 bases from V and 4 from J; bases not matched to a gene: 10. Germline V gene data show CDR1 as LNHDA and CDR2 as SQIVND (reference sequence). The CDR3 here is CASSLGTGSYGANVLTF. The CDR3 nucleotides are TGTGCCAGTAGCCTAGGGACAGGGTCTTACGGGGCCAACGTCCTGACTTTC. The variable domain in full, with the rest retrieved from reference TRBV19 and TRBJ2-6, is DGGITQSPKYLFRKEGQNVTLSCEQNLNHDAMYWYRQDPGQGLRLIYYSQIVNDFQKGDIAEGYSVSREKKESFPLTVTSAQKNPTAFYLCASSLGTGSYGANVLTFGAGSRLTVL.

The V and J genes are TRBV29-1 and TRBJ2-7; D is unclear. There are 13 residues in the CDR3. Germline V gene sequence: CDR1 SQVTM, CDR2 ANQGSEA. V shed 1 base and J shed 3 bases, with 10 bases lying between them. The CDR3 reads CSVEGGTHYEQYF. CDR3 coding DNA: TGCAGCGTTGAAGGAGGAACCCACTACGAGCAGTACTTC.

In this sample, this clone turned up once. V and J are TRBV5-1 and TRBJ2-1; a weak D match, TRBD2 (6 bases). Germline V CDR1 and CDR2: SGHRS, YFSETQ. V was trimmed by 2 bases and J by 4 bases, leaving 16 bases between them. The CDR3 is made up of 16 amino acids. The CDR3 coding sequence is TGCGCCAGCAGCTTCCTTCCGGGAGCCCGGTACAATGAGCAGTTCTTC. As protein: CASSFLPGARYNEQFF.

The chain carries TRBV29-1 and TRBJ1-6, with 8 bases aligning to TRBD1. Germline loops: CDR1 SQVTM, CDR2 ANQGSEA. The CDR3 loop spans 13 amino acids. The V gene end was trimmed by 6 bases and the J gene end by 8 bases; junction bases not matched to a gene: 6. The CDR3: CSVRQGWDSPLHF. The CDR3 bases are TGCAGCGTAAGACAGGGGTGGGATTCACCCCTCCACTTT.

The chain joins TRBV5-1 to TRBJ1-4; TRBD1 matches at 7 bases. The CDR3 consists of 16 residues. Germline CDR1 reads SGHRS; CDR2 reads YFSETQ. Trimming removed 3 bases from V and 3 bases from J; junction bases left unmatched: 8. The CDR3 sequence is CASSWSGTASNEKLFF. The CDR3 DNA follows: TGCGCCAGCAGCTGGTCCGGGACAGCTTCTAATGAAAAACTGTTTTTT.

About this clone: Other DNA sequences in the same sample also yield this CDR3. V is TRBV7-3 and J is TRBJ2-1, with 10 bases identical to TRBD2. Germline lookup yields CDR1 SGHTA and CDR2 FQGTGA. This CDR3 comprises 15 residues. V lost 5 bases and J lost 2; bases outside the gene matches: 3. The CDR3 loop reads CASSPGLAAYNEQFF. The CDR3 DNA follows: TGTGCCAGCAGCCCAGGACTAGCGGCCTACAATGAGCAGTTCTTC. The full variable domain, its missing parts supplied by reference TRBV7-3 and TRBJ2-1, is GAGVSQTPSNKVTEKGKYVELRCDPISGHTALYWYRQSLGQGPEFLIYFQGTGAADDSGLPNDRFFAVRPEGSVSTLKIQRTERGDSAVYLCASSPGLAAYNEQFFGPGTRLTVL.

This chain joins TRBV6-6 and TRBJ2-7; D is ambiguous. Per germline, CDR1 MNHNY and CDR2 SVGAGI (reference sequence). The CDR3 runs 13 residues. V was trimmed by 7 bases and J by 3 bases, leaving 13 bases between them. The CDR3 region is CASTNAPNYEQYF. CDR3 sequence (DNA): TGTGCCAGCACCAACGCACCTAACTACGAGCAGTACTTC.

The J gene is TRBJ1-5, the V gene TRBV19, with 7 nucleotides matching TRBD1. Germline V gives CDR1 LNHDA, CDR2 SQIVND (reference sequence). Unmatched junction bases numbered 8, after V lost 7 bases and J lost 5 bases. There are 14 residues in the CDR3. The CDR3 here is CASTADRLYQPQHF. CDR3 bases: TGTGCCAGTACTGCGGACAGGCTTTATCAGCCCCAGCATTTT.

V is TRBV3-1 (or the pseudogene TRBV3-2) and J is TRBJ2-7; D uncertain. Trimming pared 8 bases from V and 4 bases from J, leaving 21 bases between. The CDR3 is 15 residues long. In germline, CDR1 is LGHDT, CDR2 YNNKEL (reference sequence). Here the CDR3 reads CASRGGPNLEYEQYF. The CDR3 coding sequence is TGTGCCAGCCGTGGTGGGCCTAACCTTGAATACGAGCAGTACTTC.